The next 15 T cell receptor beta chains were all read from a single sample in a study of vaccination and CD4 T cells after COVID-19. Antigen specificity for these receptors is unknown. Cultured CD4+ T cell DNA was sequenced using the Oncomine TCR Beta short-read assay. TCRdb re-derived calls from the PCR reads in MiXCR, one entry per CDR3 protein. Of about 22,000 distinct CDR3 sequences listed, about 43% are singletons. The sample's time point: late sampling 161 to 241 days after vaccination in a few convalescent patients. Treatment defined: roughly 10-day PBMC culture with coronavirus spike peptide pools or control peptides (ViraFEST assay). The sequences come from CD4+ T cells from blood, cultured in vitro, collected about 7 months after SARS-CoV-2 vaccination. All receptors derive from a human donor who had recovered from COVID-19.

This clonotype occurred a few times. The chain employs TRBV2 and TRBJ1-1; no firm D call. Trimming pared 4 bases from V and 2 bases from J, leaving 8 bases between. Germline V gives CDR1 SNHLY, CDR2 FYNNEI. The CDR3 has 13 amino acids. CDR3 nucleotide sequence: TGTGCCAGCAGTGCGGAGGTCAACACTGAAGCTTTCTTT. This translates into CASSAEVNTEAFF.

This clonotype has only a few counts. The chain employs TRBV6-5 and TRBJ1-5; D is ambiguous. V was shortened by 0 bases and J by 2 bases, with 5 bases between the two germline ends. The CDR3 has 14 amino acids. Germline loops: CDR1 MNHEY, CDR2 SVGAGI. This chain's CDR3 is CASSYSNGNQPQHF. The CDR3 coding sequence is TGTGCCAGCAGTTACTCGAACGGCAATCAGCCCCAGCATTTT.

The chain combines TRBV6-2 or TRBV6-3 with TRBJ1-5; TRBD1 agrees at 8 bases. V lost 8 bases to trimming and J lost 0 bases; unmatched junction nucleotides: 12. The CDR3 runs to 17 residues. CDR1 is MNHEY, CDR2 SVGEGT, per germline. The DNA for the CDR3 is TGTGCCAGCGTCGGACAGGGAGGAATCCCTAGCAATCAGCCCCAGCATTTT. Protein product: CASVGQGGIPSNQPQHF.

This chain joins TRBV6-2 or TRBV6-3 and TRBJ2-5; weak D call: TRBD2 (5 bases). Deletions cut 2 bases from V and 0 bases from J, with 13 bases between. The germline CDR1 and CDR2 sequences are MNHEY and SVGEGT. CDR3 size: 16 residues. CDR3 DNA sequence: TGTGCCAGCAGTTACGATGTCGGGGATTACCAAGAGACCCAGTACTTC. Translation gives CASSYDVGDYQETQYF.

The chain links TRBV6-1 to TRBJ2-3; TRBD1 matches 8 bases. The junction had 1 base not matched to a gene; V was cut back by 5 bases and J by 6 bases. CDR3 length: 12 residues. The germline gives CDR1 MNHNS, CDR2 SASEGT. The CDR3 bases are TGTGCCAGCAGTCGACAGGGGGATACGCAGTATTTT. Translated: CASSRQGDTQYF.

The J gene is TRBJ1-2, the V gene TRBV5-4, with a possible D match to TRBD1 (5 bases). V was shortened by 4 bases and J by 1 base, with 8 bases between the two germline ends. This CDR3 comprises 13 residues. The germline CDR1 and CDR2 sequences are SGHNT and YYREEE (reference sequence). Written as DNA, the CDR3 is TGTGCCAGCAGCCCCGACAGTAACTATGGCTACACCTTC. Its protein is CASSPDSNYGYTF.

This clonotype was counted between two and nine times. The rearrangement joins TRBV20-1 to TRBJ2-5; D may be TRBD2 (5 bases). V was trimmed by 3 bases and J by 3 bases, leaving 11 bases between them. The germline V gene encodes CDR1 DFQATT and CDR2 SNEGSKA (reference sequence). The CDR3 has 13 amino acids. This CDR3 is CSARAGIEETQYF. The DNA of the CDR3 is TGCAGTGCTAGGGCCGGGATCGAAGAGACCCAGTACTTC.

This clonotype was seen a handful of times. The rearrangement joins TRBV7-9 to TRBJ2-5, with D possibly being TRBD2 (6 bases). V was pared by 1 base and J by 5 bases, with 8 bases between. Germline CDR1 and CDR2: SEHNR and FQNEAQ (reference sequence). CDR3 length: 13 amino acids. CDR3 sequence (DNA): TGTGCCAGCAGCTTAGTCCTAGCGGAGACCCAGTACTTC. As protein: CASSLVLAETQYF.

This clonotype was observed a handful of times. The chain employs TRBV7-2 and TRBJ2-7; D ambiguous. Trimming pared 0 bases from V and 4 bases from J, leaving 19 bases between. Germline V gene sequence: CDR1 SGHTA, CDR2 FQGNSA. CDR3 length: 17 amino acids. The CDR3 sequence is CASSLAPLGGPAYEQYF. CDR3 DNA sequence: TGTGCCAGCAGCTTAGCCCCCCTAGGCGGTCCCGCGTACGAGCAGTACTTC.

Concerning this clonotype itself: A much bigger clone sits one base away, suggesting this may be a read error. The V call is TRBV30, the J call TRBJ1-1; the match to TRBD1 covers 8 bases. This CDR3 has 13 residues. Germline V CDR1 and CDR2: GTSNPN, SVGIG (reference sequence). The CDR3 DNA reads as TGTGCCTGGAGTAAGGACAGGGACACTGAAGCTCTCTTT. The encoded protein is CAWSKDRDTEALF.

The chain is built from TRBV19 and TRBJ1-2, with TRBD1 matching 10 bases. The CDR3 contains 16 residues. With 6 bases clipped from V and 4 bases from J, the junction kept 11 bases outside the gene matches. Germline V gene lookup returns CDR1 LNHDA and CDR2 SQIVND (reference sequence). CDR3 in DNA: TGTGCCAGTAGGGGGACAGGGGTTCCTTTGAGCTATGGCTACACCTTC. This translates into CASRGTGVPLSYGYTF.

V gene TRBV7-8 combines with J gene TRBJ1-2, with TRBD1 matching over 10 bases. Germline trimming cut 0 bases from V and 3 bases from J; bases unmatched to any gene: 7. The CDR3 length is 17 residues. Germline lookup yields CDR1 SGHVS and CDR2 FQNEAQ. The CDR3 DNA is TGTGCCAGCAGCTTAGCGGGACAGGGGCAGATGGACTATGGCTACACCTTC. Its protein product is CASSLAGQGQMDYGYTF.

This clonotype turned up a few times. For the CDR3, the DNA is TGTGCCAGCAGTTTATCGACAGACTACGAGCAGTACTTC. Translated, it gives CASSLSTDYEQYF. V is TRBV6-5 and J is TRBJ2-7, with D perhaps matching TRBD1 (5 bases). The V end lost 4 bases, the J end lost 3 bases, and 10 bases lay between the germline ends. CDR3 size: 13 residues. Germline V lookup: CDR1 MNHEY, CDR2 SVGAGI.

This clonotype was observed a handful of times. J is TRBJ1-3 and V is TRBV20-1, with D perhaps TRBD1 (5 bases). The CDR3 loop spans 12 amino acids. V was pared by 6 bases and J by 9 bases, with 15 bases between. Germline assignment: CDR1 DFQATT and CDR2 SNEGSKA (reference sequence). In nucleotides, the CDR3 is TGCAGTGCCCCTAGGGTGGGGGGCACCATATATTTT. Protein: CSAPRVGGTIYF.

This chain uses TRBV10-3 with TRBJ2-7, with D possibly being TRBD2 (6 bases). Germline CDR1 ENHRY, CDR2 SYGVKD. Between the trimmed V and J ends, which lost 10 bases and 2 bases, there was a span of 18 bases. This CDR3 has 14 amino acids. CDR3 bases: TGTGCCACAGCAGGCGGGGCCCTTACCTACGAGCAGTACTTC. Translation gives CATAGGALTYEQYF.